One and the same sample provided the 32 T cell receptor beta chains below, sequenced in a study of a mutant IDH1 vaccine in newly diagnosed glioma. Their target antigens are unknown. Measured with immunoSEQ multiplex PCR; TCRdb has only the in-frame clones, and not every one. The sample contains roughly 62,000 clones, approximately 90% of which appear only once. Time point given: week 11, during vaccination. Vaccinated patients received 300 ug of mutant IDH1 20-mer peptide per dose, with topical imiquimod. Here the sequenced sample was PBMCs, taken from a glioma patient whose treatment included an IDH1 peptide vaccine. The receptors stem from a man in his forties or fifties with glioma.

This chain links TRBV4-3 with TRBJ2-7, with D unclear. Germline V gene lookup returns CDR1 LGHNA and CDR2 YSLEER. Trimming took 0 bases from V and 2 from J, leaving 11 bases between them. The CDR3 extends over 15 amino acids. CDR3 region: CASSQDWTETYEQYF. The CDR3 DNA is TGCGCCAGCAGCCAAGATTGGACGGAAACCTACGAGCAGTACTTC.

The CDR3 loop is CASSASRVGASYEQYV. CDR3 DNA sequence: TGTGCCAGCAGCGCCTCGAGAGTTGGCGCTTCCTACGAGCAGTACGTC. This chain uses TRBV7-8 with TRBJ2-7; D is undetermined. With 5 bases removed from V and 1 base from J, the gap between germline ends came to 18 bases. The CDR3 length is 16 residues. The germline CDR1 and CDR2 sequences are SGHVS and FQNEAQ.

The chain recombines TRBV30 with TRBJ2-3; perhaps TRBD2 as D (5 bases). Germline V lookup: CDR1 GTSNPN, CDR2 SVGIG (reference sequence). The CDR3 length is 15 residues. The germline V and J ends were trimmed by 4 bases and 2 bases, with 16 bases remaining between them. CDR3 region: CAWNLGLVFTDTQYF. As DNA, the CDR3 is TGTGCCTGGAACTTAGGACTGGTTTTCACAGATACGCAGTATTTT.

V is TRBV6-5 and J is TRBJ1-2; D not resolved. This CDR3 is built from 14 residues. V was shortened by 2 bases and J by 8 bases, with 15 bases between the two germline ends. CDR1 MNHEY and CDR2 SVGAGI come from the germline V gene. DNA for the CDR3: TGTGCCAGCAGTTACAATGGTCGGTCTGGAGGCTACACCTTC. This sequence encodes CASSYNGRSGGYTF.

The rearrangement uses TRBV6-1 and TRBJ2-7; 7 bases line up with TRBD2. V lost 4 bases to trimming and J lost 4 bases; unmatched junction nucleotides: 7. CDR3 length equals 14 residues. Germline CDR1 MNHNS, CDR2 SASEGT. CDR3 in DNA: TGTGCCAGCAGTGTAGAGCGGGGCTGGTACGAGCAGTACGTC. As protein: CASSVERGWYEQYV.

This sequence joins TRBV18 and TRBJ1-1; no firm D call. Germline V gene lookup returns CDR1 KGHSH and CDR2 LQKENI. The CDR3 has 14 residues. V was shortened by 1 base and J by 1 base, with 7 bases between the two germline ends. CDR3 protein: CASSPLSENTEAFF. The CDR3 bases are TGTGCCAGCTCACCACTCTCAGAGAACACTGAAGCTTTCTTT.

V usage is TRBV4-2 and J usage is TRBJ2-7; D is uncertain. The CDR3 is made up of 15 amino acids. Germline CDR1 LGHNA, CDR2 YNFKEQ. V dropped 1 base and J dropped 1 base, with 11 bases sitting between them. The CDR3 reads CASSQVGGGSYEQYF. DNA of the CDR3: TGTGCCAGCAGCCAAGTCGGCGGCGGTTCCTACGAGCAGTACTTC.

V usage is TRBV4-1 and J usage is TRBJ1-4; 9 bases are a match to TRBD1. The germline V gene encodes CDR1 MGHRA and CDR2 YSYEKL. The CDR3 runs to 15 residues. Trimming took 6 bases from V and 8 from J; bases not matched to a gene: 10. The CDR3 protein is CASRPHGTGYEKLFF. The CDR3 coding sequence is TGCGCCAGCAGACCACACGGGACAGGGTACGAAAAACTGTTTTTT.

The CDR3 coding sequence is TGTGCCAGCAGCCCCCTTTATGGGGAGTACGAGCAGTACTTC. This codes for CASSPLYGEYEQYF. This sequence joins TRBV5-6 and TRBJ2-5, with D perhaps matching TRBD2 (5 bases). Judging by the DNA end, TRBJ2-7 fits better; the J call may be wrong. This CDR3 has 14 residues. Germline V gene data show CDR1 as SGHDT and CDR2 as YYEEEE.

This chain connects TRBV28 to TRBJ1-2, with TRBD1 as a possible D gene (6 bases). Germline CDR1 is MDHEN and CDR2 is SYDVKM. Deletions cut 3 bases from V and 0 bases from J, with 17 bases between. The CDR3 has 17 amino acids. In DNA form, the CDR3 reads TGTGCCAGCAGTTTCGGCAAGTTAGGACAGTCTAACTATGGCTACACCTTC. Protein sequence: CASSFGKLGQSNYGYTF.

The chain joins TRBV6-4 to TRBJ1-1, with TRBD1 matching 7 bases. With V trimmed by 6 bases and J by 1 base, 2 bases remained unmatched. Germline V gives CDR1 MRHNA, CDR2 SNTAGT. This CDR3 has 13 residues. CDR3 nucleotides: TGTGCCAGCAGGGGACAGTCGAACACTGAAGCTTTCTTT. This gives the protein CASRGQSNTEAFF.

The chain uses TRBV20-1 and TRBJ1-6; D unresolved. In germline, CDR1 is DFQATT, CDR2 SNEGSKA (reference sequence). This CDR3 comprises 11 residues. The V and J ends lost 1 base and 12 bases respectively, with 7 bases between them. The CDR3 region has the DNA TGCAGTGCTAGAGGCACGGGACCCCTCCACTTT. Translation: CSARGTGPLHF.

This chain links TRBV28 with TRBJ1-5, with a tentative D call TRBD1 (6 bases). CDR3 size: 15 residues. Trimming took 6 bases from V and 5 from J, leaving 17 bases between them. Germline lookup yields CDR1 MDHEN and CDR2 SYDVKM. For the CDR3, the DNA is TGTGCCAGCAGCCCTCAGAGGGGGGAAGATCAGCCCCAGCATTTT. Its translation: CASSPQRGEDQPQHF.

On this clone itself: The germline gene is not matched at one end of the junction; a read error may be the cause. The rearrangement uses TRBV20-1 and TRBJ1-1; D gene ambiguous. The CDR3 has 11 residues. The germline gives CDR1 DFQATT, CDR2 SNEGSKA (reference sequence). The CDR3 coding sequence is TGCAGTGCGAGAGAGAACACTGAAGCTTTCTTT. Protein sequence: CSARENTEAFF.

The chain carries TRBV5-4 and TRBJ2-1, with TRBD1 as a possible D gene (6 bases). V shed 4 bases and J shed 7 bases, with 18 bases lying between them. This CDR3 region has 15 residues. The germline V gene encodes CDR1 SGHNT and CDR2 YYREEE (reference sequence). The CDR3 DNA reads TGTGCCAGCAGCCGTCCTCAACAGGGCGTAAATGAGCAGTTCTTC. This sequence encodes CASSRPQQGVNEQFF.

This chain joins TRBV2 and TRBJ1-1, with no clear D. CDR1 is SNHLY and CDR2 is FYNNEI in the germline V gene. V shed 7 bases and J shed 2 bases, with 5 bases lying between them. The CDR3 covers 11 residues. The CDR3 spells CASTINTEAFF. CDR3 in DNA: TGTGCCAGCACGATCAACACTGAAGCTTTCTTT. Full variable domain (outside the CDR3, taken from reference TRBV2 and TRBJ1-1): EPEVTQTPSHQVTQMGQEVILRCVPISNHLYFYWYRQILGQKVEFLVSFYNNEISEKSEIFDDQFSVERPDGSNFTLKIRSTKLEDSAMYFCASTINTEAFFGQGTRLTVV.

J is TRBJ2-1 and V is TRBV29-1; no definite D call. V was clipped by 4 bases and J by 3 bases, with 10 bases between them. Germline V gene lookup returns CDR1 SQVTM and CDR2 ANQGSEA. CDR3 length: 13 amino acids. As DNA, the CDR3 is TGCAGCGTTGCGAACATGGGCTACAATGAGCAGTTCTTC. It yields the protein CSVANMGYNEQFF.

V is TRBV11-3 and J is TRBJ1-6; no firm D call. The CDR3 consists of 14 residues. From germline, CDR1 is SGHNT and CDR2 YENEEA. V was trimmed by 1 base and J by 7 bases, leaving 8 bases between them. CDR3 DNA: TGTGCCAGCAGCTTAGGGGTGTGGAATTCACCCCTCCACTTT. Protein: CASSLGVWNSPLHF. Drawing the rest from reference TRBV11-3 and TRBJ1-6, the complete variable domain is EAGVVQSPRYKIIEKKQPVAFWCNPISGHNTLYWYLQNLGQGPELLIRYENEEAVDDSQLPKDRFSAERLKGVDSTLKIQPAELGDSAVYLCASSLGVWNSPLHFGNGTRLTVT.

The rearrangement joins TRBV18 to TRBJ2-3; the D is unclear. The CDR3 runs to 13 residues. From germline, CDR1 is KGHSH and CDR2 LQKENI. V was shortened by 4 bases and J by 2 bases, with 7 bases between the two germline ends. CDR3 bases: TGTGCCAGCTCACTTCAAGTCACAGATACGCAGTATTTT. It is translated as CASSLQVTDTQYF.

This clone was recorded only once. The J gene is TRBJ2-1, the V gene TRBV5-6; 13 bases map to TRBD2. Looked up from germline, CDR1 is SGHDT and CDR2 is YYEEEE. CDR3 length equals 16 residues. V was pared by 2 bases and J by 4 bases, with 3 bases of the junction left unmatched. The DNA for the CDR3 is TGTGCCAGCAGCTTCGGACTAGCGGGAGTTTACAATGAGCAGTTCTTC. Its translation is CASSFGLAGVYNEQFF.

This rearrangement joins TRBV9 to TRBJ2-3; D remains ambiguous. The germline gives CDR1 SGDLS, CDR2 YYNGEE. The germline V and J ends were trimmed by 4 bases and 0 bases, with 6 bases remaining between them. There are 13 residues in the CDR3. CDR3 protein: CASSLASTDTQYF. CDR3 nucleotides: TGTGCCAGCAGCCTTGCTAGCACAGATACGCAGTATTTT.

The chain joins TRBV7-8 to TRBJ1-5; D possibly corresponds to TRBD1 (6 bases). Trimming shortened V by 6 bases and J by 8 bases, and 20 bases separated the two germline ends. Per the germline V gene, CDR1 is SGHVS and CDR2 is FQNEAQ. The CDR3 covers 15 residues. In DNA form, the CDR3 reads TGTGCCAGCAGTCCCATTCAGGGGTATGAGGAGCCCCAGCATTTT. Translation gives CASSPIQGYEEPQHF.

CDR3 coding DNA: TGTGCCATCAGTGAAGCGGGAATCTCCGGGGAGCTGTTTTTT. Its protein is CAISEAGISGELFF. The rearrangement uses TRBV10-3 and TRBJ2-2; 7 bases map to TRBD2. Trimming at V came to 3 bases and at J to 6 bases, leaving 4 bases not matched to a gene. Germline V gene data show CDR1 as ENHRY and CDR2 as SYGVKD. The CDR3 sequence is 14 residues long.

The chain has TRBV7-8 and TRBJ2-1, with 9 nucleotides matching TRBD1. Germline CDR1 SGHVS, CDR2 FQNEAQ. V was clipped by 0 bases and J by 14 bases; unmatched bases: 5. The CDR3 sequence is 13 residues long. This CDR3 reads CASSLAVRQGEFF. For the CDR3, the DNA is TGTGCCAGCAGCTTAGCGGTCCGACAGGGGGAGTTCTTC.

The V and J genes are TRBV28 and TRBJ2-5; either TRBD1 or TRBD2 may fit D (5 bases each). The CDR3 is 16 residues long. The V gene's germline CDR1 is MDHEN and CDR2 SYDVKM. Trimming pared 7 bases from V and 4 bases from J, leaving 22 bases between. In DNA form, the CDR3 reads TGTGCCAGCACCCTGACTGTAACTCGGGGCGTAGAGACCCAGTACTTC. The encoded protein is CASTLTVTRGVETQYF.

The rearrangement uses TRBV19 and TRBJ2-7; 8 bases line up with TRBD2. J lost 1 base, V lost 5 bases, and 10 bases had no gene match. This CDR3 is built from 16 residues. Germline V gene data show CDR1 as LNHDA and CDR2 as SQIVND (reference sequence). Here the CDR3 reads CASSSLQAGASYEQYF. For the CDR3, the DNA is TGTGCCAGTAGTTCCCTACAAGCGGGAGCGTCCTACGAGCAGTACTTC.

V usage is TRBV4-1 and J usage is TRBJ1-2; D remains unclear. The CDR3 is 13 residues long. V was cut by 0 bases and J by 4 bases, with 6 bases left in between. Germline CDR1 is MGHRA and CDR2 is YSYEKL. This CDR3 is CASSQDYAYGYTF. Here the CDR3 DNA reads TGCGCCAGCAGCCAAGATTACGCCTATGGCTACACCTTC.

This clone was seen only once. The CDR3 coding sequence is TGCGCCAGCAGTTCTTGGGGGGGAGGCAATCAGCCCCAGCATTTT. The encoded protein is CASSSWGGGNQPQHF. The J gene is TRBJ1-5, the V gene TRBV10-2; D is perhaps TRBD1 (5 bases). Germline CDR1 WSHSY, CDR2 SAAADI. This CDR3 comprises 15 residues. The germline V and J ends were trimmed by 5 bases and 2 bases, with 13 bases remaining between them.

V and J are TRBV7-6 and TRBJ1-5, with a possible D match to TRBD1 (5 bases). Germline lookup yields CDR1 SGHVS and CDR2 FNYEAQ. Trimming removed 8 bases from V and 11 bases from J, with 19 bases in between. The CDR3 covers 13 residues. This CDR3 is CASASGPGLTQHF. The CDR3 DNA reads as TGTGCCAGCGCCTCCGGGCCGGGGCTGACCCAGCATTTT.

The rearrangement joins TRBV28 to TRBJ1-4; unclear D gene. This CDR3 is built from 16 residues. The V end was cut by 3 bases, the J end by 4 bases, with 15 bases between. Per the germline V gene, CDR1 is MDHEN and CDR2 is SYDVKM. CDR3 in DNA: TGTGCCAGCAGTTTGCGATTGGCGGTCAATAATGAAAAACTGTTTTTT. Amino acids: CASSLRLAVNNEKLFF.

The chain joins TRBV19 to TRBJ2-7; TRBD1 might be the D (5 bases). This CDR3 region has 17 residues. With 7 bases removed from V and 3 bases from J, the gap between germline ends came to 25 bases. Germline V CDR1 and CDR2: LNHDA, SQIVND (reference sequence). The CDR3 DNA sequence: TGTGCCAGTACCCCCGACAAGGCCCGACAGAAACGCTACGAGCAGTACGTC. Amino acids: CASTPDKARQKRYEQYV.

The chain recombines TRBV6-1 with TRBJ1-3, with TRBD1 matching 8 bases. This CDR3 is 15 amino acids long. Germline values: CDR1 MNHNS, CDR2 SASEGT. Germline trimming cut 6 bases from V and 2 bases from J; bases unmatched to any gene: 6. CDR3 protein: CASRVDRGPGNTIYF. CDR3 bases: TGTGCCAGCAGAGTAGACAGGGGCCCTGGAAACACCATATATTTT.